Each of the 23 T cell receptor beta chains below was sequenced from the same sample in a study of graft-versus-host responses after intestinal transplantation. The antigens for these receptors are not known. Profiling relied on immunoSEQ multiplex PCR, and the TCRdb table lists in-frame clones only, not all of them. Of tens of thousands of clones detected, 90% to 95% appear once; the ten largest clones hold 0.22%. Source: unstimulated CD8+ T cells sorted from spleen or lymph node cells, taken before transplant. The source is a human donor who was the organ donor for an intestinal transplant.

V usage is TRBV28 and J usage is TRBJ1-2; TRBD1 agrees at 7 bases. CDR3 length: 15 amino acids. Germline values: CDR1 MDHEN, CDR2 SYDVKM. V lost 6 bases to trimming and J lost 2 bases; unmatched junction nucleotides: 9. The CDR3 loop is CASSTTDRLNYGYTF. CDR3 DNA: TGTGCCAGCAGCACCACGGACAGGCTAAACTATGGCTACACCTTC.

This chain links TRBV4-1 with TRBJ1-1, with unresolved D. Germline V gives CDR1 MGHRA, CDR2 YSYEKL. V lost 3 bases to trimming and J lost 0 bases, with 2 bases between them. CDR3 length: 12 residues. This CDR3 reads CASSQVNTEAFF. The CDR3 DNA reads TGCGCCAGCAGCCAGGTGAACACTGAAGCTTTCTTT.

V gene TRBV29-1 combines with J gene TRBJ1-4; 8 bases fit TRBD1. The CDR3 is 16 amino acids. Per the germline V gene, CDR1 is SQVTM and CDR2 is ANQGSEA. Trimming at V came to 6 bases and at J to 0 bases, leaving 9 bases not matched to a gene. CDR3 residues: CSVCRGLIATNEKLFF. CDR3 bases: TGCAGCGTCTGCAGGGGGCTTATAGCAACTAATGAAAAACTGTTTTTT.

The chain recombines TRBV25-1 with TRBJ1-1; D is perhaps TRBD1 (6 bases). The CDR3 sequence is 15 residues long. Germline V gives CDR1 MGHDK, CDR2 SYGVNS. Trimming shortened V by 4 bases and J by 4 bases, and 16 bases separated the two germline ends. CDR3 sequence (DNA): TGTGCCAGCAGTGCGTACAGGGAGGGTAGCACTGAAGCTTTCTTT. This gives the protein CASSAYREGSTEAFF.

The chain recombines TRBV6-5 with TRBJ1-2; D is unclear. The CDR3 spans 14 residues. V was shortened by 4 bases and J by 0 bases, with 9 bases between the two germline ends. CDR1 and CDR2 (germline): MNHEY, SVGAGI. DNA for the CDR3: TGTGCCAGCAGTTCCAGTGGAGCTAACTATGGCTACACCTTC. Its protein is CASSSSGANYGYTF.

J is TRBJ2-1 and V is TRBV27, with TRBD2 identical over 10 bases. The CDR3 is 15 residues long. Germline-derived CDR1 and CDR2 are MNHEY and SMNVEV (reference sequence). The V gene end was trimmed by 0 bases and the J gene end by 6 bases; junction bases not matched to a gene: 2. In DNA, the CDR3 is TGTGCCAGCAGTTTATCGTCTAGCGGGGGCAATGAGCAGTTCTTC. Its translation is CASSLSSSGGNEQFF.

The chain employs TRBV27 and TRBJ2-7; 8 positions match TRBD2. V lost 1 base, J lost 0 bases, and 5 bases stayed unmatched. Germline-derived CDR1 and CDR2 are MNHEY and SMNVEV (reference sequence). This CDR3 contains 16 residues. This CDR3 reads CASSLWGGTSSYEQYF. The CDR3 DNA reads TGTGCCAGCAGTTTATGGGGAGGGACTAGCTCCTACGAGCAGTACTTC.

The J gene is TRBJ2-7, the V gene TRBV11-3; D is possibly TRBD1 (5 bases). The CDR3 totals 16 residues. CDR1 and CDR2 (germline): SGHNT, YENEEA. V shed 6 bases and J shed 0 bases, with 18 bases lying between them. The CDR3 coding sequence is TGTGCCAGCAGTCATGATGGGGCAGTCCTCTCCTACGAGCAGTACTTC. Protein: CASSHDGAVLSYEQYF.

V gene TRBV30 combines with J gene TRBJ1-6; no clear D. Deletions cut 4 bases from V and 9 bases from J, with 16 bases between. CDR3 length equals 14 residues. Germline V gene lookup returns CDR1 GTSNPN and CDR2 SVGIG (reference sequence). The CDR3 is CAWTTWDPSSPLHF. As DNA, the CDR3 is TGTGCCTGGACCACCTGGGATCCTAGTTCACCCCTCCACTTT.

The chain combines TRBV4-3 with TRBJ1-2; tentatively, D is TRBD1 (6 bases). The CDR3 has 15 residues. Trimming pared 0 bases from V and 8 bases from J, leaving 16 bases between. Germline CDR1 LGHNA, CDR2 YSLEER. In nucleotides, the CDR3 is TGCGCCAGCAGCCAAGATTTGGGGGGCAGTTGGGGCTACACCTTC. Its protein product is CASSQDLGGSWGYTF.

The chain recombines TRBV6-5 with TRBJ1-2, with a weak D call TRBD1 (6 bases). This CDR3 is built from 13 residues. The ends were cut back, 2 bases at V and 8 bases at J, with 12 bases in the middle. In germline, CDR1 is MNHEY, CDR2 SVGAGI. The CDR3 bases are TGTGCCAGCAGTTACGAACTCACAGGGGGCTACACCTTC. This gives the protein CASSYELTGGYTF.

The chain links TRBV5-4 to TRBJ1-2; 8 bases are shared with TRBD1. J was trimmed by 1 base and V by 5 bases; bases with no gene match: 7. The CDR3 sequence is 15 residues long. Germline lookup yields CDR1 SGHNT and CDR2 YYREEE (reference sequence). The CDR3 reads CASRAGGEGNYGYTF. The CDR3 DNA follows: TGTGCCAGCAGGGCAGGGGGCGAAGGTAACTATGGCTACACCTTC.

V is TRBV11-3 and J is TRBJ1-5; 8 bases fit TRBD1. V gave up 5 bases and J gave up 5 bases; unmatched junction bases: 8. From germline, CDR1 is SGHNT and CDR2 YENEEA. The CDR3 consists of 15 residues. The CDR3 here is CASSPWTGSDQPQHF. The CDR3 bases are TGTGCCAGCAGCCCGTGGACAGGGTCAGATCAGCCCCAGCATTTT.

This clone was seen a single time. The J gene is TRBJ1-1, the V gene TRBV4-3; D remains ambiguous. The V and J ends lost 0 bases and 2 bases respectively, with 10 bases between them. From germline, CDR1 is LGHNA and CDR2 YSLEER. CDR3 size: 15 residues. The CDR3 DNA is TGCGCCAGCAGCCAAGATCCTCTGGGAAACACTGAAGCTTTCTTT. Its translation: CASSQDPLGNTEAFF.

The V gene is TRBV28, the J gene TRBJ1-3, with no clear D. This CDR3 is built from 14 residues. The V end was cut by 9 bases, the J end by 4 bases, with 16 bases between. CDR1 MDHEN and CDR2 SYDVKM come from the germline V gene. CDR3 in amino acids: CASKDFTEGNTIYF. The CDR3 region has the DNA TGTGCCAGTAAGGACTTTACCGAAGGAAACACCATATATTTT.

This clone appeared a single time. This chain uses TRBV6-5 with TRBJ2-7; no firm D call. Looked up from germline, CDR1 is MNHEY and CDR2 is SVGAGI. Trimming removed 11 bases from V and 1 base from J, with 15 bases in between. This CDR3 has 13 amino acids. As DNA, the CDR3 is TGTGCCTCATCAACGTCCCGGTCCTACGAGCAGTACTTC. Its translation is CASSTSRSYEQYF.

The table lists this clone with a count of one. The chain has TRBV7-6 and TRBJ1-2; D is ambiguous. Per germline, CDR1 SGHVS and CDR2 FNYEAQ. This CDR3 region has 13 residues. V was trimmed by 5 bases and J by 2 bases, leaving 9 bases between them. The CDR3 bases are TGTGCCAGCAGCCCTTTTGTAAACTATGGCTACACCTTC. It codes for CASSPFVNYGYTF.

This clone appeared a few times. This chain joins TRBV7-6 and TRBJ2-5; D perhaps matches TRBD1 (6 bases). This CDR3 is 14 amino acids long. Looked up from germline, CDR1 is SGHVS and CDR2 is FNYEAQ. V was trimmed by 4 bases and J by 1 base, leaving 10 bases between them. CDR3 nucleotide sequence: TGTGCCAGCAGCTATCTGACAGGCCAAGAGACCCAGTACTTC. Protein sequence: CASSYLTGQETQYF. Full variable domain (remainder filled in from reference TRBV7-6 and TRBJ2-5): GAGVSQSPRYKVTKRGQDVALRCDPISGHVSLYWYRQALGQGPEFLTYFNYEAQQDKSGLPNDRFSAERPEGSISTLTIQRTEQRDSAMYRCASSYLTGQETQYFGPGTRLLVL.

The chain joins TRBV4-1 to TRBJ1-3, with D unclear. The CDR3 contains 19 residues. The germline CDR1 and CDR2 sequences are MGHRA and YSYEKL. Between the trimmed V and J ends, which lost 1 base and 3 bases, there was a span of 22 bases. CDR3 loop: CASSQAPRLWGAYGNTIYF. CDR3 nucleotides: TGCGCCAGCAGCCAAGCGCCTCGTCTATGGGGAGCCTATGGAAACACCATATATTTT.

The rearrangement joins TRBV4-1 to TRBJ2-3; 10 bases are shared with TRBD2. This CDR3 is built from 15 residues. V trimming: 4 bases; J trimming: 0 bases; junction bases outside the gene matches: 1. Germline CDR1 MGHRA, CDR2 YSYEKL. CDR3 amino acids: CASSLSGGSTDTQYF. The DNA for the CDR3 is TGCGCCAGCAGCCTTAGCGGGGGGAGCACAGATACGCAGTATTTT.

DNA for the CDR3: TGTGCCAGTAGTATAGGTGGGAATTGGGGGACAGATACGCAGTATTTT. This translates into CASSIGGNWGTDTQYF. The V and J genes are TRBV19 and TRBJ2-3; D is perhaps TRBD1 or TRBD2 (5 bases each). Per the germline V gene, CDR1 is LNHDA and CDR2 is SQIVND (reference sequence). The CDR3 is made up of 16 amino acids. Trimming left V 1 base short and J 3 bases short, with 14 bases between.

This rearrangement joins TRBV19 to TRBJ1-5; a possible D gene is TRBD1 (6 bases). The CDR3 contains 17 residues. V lost 6 bases and J 0 bases, leaving 18 bases between the germline ends. The V gene's germline CDR1 is LNHDA and CDR2 SQIVND (reference sequence). CDR3 in amino acids: CASRLGTNLYSNQPQHF. In DNA, the CDR3 is TGTGCCAGTAGATTGGGGACAAACCTTTATAGCAATCAGCCCCAGCATTTT.

The chain is built from TRBV19 and TRBJ1-2; tentatively, D is TRBD1 (6 bases). V lost 4 bases, J lost 4 bases, and 10 bases lay in between. The germline V gene encodes CDR1 LNHDA and CDR2 SQIVND (reference sequence). This CDR3 is built from 13 residues. Here the CDR3 reads CASSTGTTYGYTF. Written as DNA, the CDR3 is TGTGCCAGTAGTACCGGGACAACCTATGGCTACACCTTC. The whole variable domain, filled in from reference TRBV19 and TRBJ1-2, reads DGGITQSPKYLFRKEGQNVTLSCEQNLNHDAMYWYRQDPGQGLRLIYYSQIVNDFQKGDIAEGYSVSREKKESFPLTVTSAQKNPTAFYLCASSTGTTYGYTFGSGTRLTVV.